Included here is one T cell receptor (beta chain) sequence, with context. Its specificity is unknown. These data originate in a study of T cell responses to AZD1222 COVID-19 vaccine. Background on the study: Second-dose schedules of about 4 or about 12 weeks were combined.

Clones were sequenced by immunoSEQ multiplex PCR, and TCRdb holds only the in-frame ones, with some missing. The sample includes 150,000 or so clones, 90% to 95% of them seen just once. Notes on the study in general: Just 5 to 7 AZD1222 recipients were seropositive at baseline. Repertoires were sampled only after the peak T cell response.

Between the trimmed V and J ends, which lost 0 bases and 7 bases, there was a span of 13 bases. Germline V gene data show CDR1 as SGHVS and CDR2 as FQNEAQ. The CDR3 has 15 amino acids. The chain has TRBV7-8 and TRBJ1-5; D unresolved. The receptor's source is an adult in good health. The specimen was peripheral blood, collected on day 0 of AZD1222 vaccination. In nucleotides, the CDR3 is TGTGCCAGCAGCTTAGCGTTGAGGGATCGGCAGCCCCAGCATTTT. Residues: CASSLALRDRQPQHF.